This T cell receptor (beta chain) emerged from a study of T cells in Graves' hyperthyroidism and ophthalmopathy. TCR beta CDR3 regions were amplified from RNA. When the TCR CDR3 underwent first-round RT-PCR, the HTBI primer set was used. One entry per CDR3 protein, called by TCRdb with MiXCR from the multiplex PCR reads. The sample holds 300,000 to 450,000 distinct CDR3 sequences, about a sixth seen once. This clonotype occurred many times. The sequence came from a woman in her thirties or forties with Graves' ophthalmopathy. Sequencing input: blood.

This CDR3 is CSYRDRDSYEQYF. DNA for the CDR3: TGCAGCTACCGGGACAGGGACTCCTACGAGCAGTACTTC. This chain joins TRBV29-1 and TRBJ2-7, with 9 bases aligning to TRBD1. The CDR3 runs to 13 residues. V lost 8 bases, J lost 0 bases, and 5 bases stayed unmatched. Looked up from germline, CDR1 is SQVTM and CDR2 is ANQGSEA.